These 24 T cell receptor beta chains came from one sample sequenced in a study of CD8 T cells in Susac syndrome. RNA amounts of 0.5 to 1 ug underwent reverse transcription with random hexamers. Using its own MiXCR run on the immunoSEQ multiplex PCR reads, TCRdb lists one record per CDR3 protein. The profile shows a few hundred thousand distinct CDR3 sequences, approximately 85% of them singletons. Sequenced sample: CD8+ T cells from PBMCs. Every receptor here comes from a human donor with multiple sclerosis.

This clonotype was counted only a few times. V usage is TRBV6-6 and J usage is TRBJ1-5; D gene ambiguous. CDR1 and CDR2 from the germline V gene are MNHNY and SVGAGI (reference sequence). The CDR3 covers 12 residues. With 5 bases removed from V and 4 bases from J, the gap between germline ends came to 6 bases. For the CDR3, the DNA is TGTGCCAGCAGTCAACCTAATCAGCCCCAGCATTTT. Amino acids: CASSQPNQPQHF.

As concerns this clonotype: Because the CDR3 is missing its conserved closing phenylalanine or tryptophan, this is likely a read error. V usage is TRBV5-6 and J usage is TRBJ2-7, with TRBD2 matching over 10 bases. Germline V gives CDR1 SGHDT, CDR2 YYEEEE. J gave up 2 bases and V 0 bases, and 8 bases lay outside the gene matches. The CDR3 covers 17 residues. The CDR3 DNA sequence: TGTGCCAGCAGCTTGGGTAGCGGGAGGAGAGGAACCTACGAGCAGTACCTC. It yields the protein CASSLGSGRRGTYEQYL.

The chain is built from TRBV27 and TRBJ2-3, with TRBD2 matching 10 bases. CDR1 and CDR2 from the germline V gene are MNHEY and SMNVEV (reference sequence). The CDR3 extends over 16 amino acids. Trimming took 7 bases from V and 0 from J; bases not matched to a gene: 7. The CDR3 is CASTPLAGVSTDTQYF. The CDR3 DNA is TGTGCCAGCACCCCTCTAGCGGGAGTCAGCACAGATACGCAGTATTTT.

The V and J genes are TRBV11-2 and TRBJ2-3; maybe TRBD2 (6 bases). Germline CDR1 reads SGHAT; CDR2 reads FQNNGV. Trimming cost V 1 base and J 5 bases, with 13 bases left between them. This CDR3 has 15 amino acids. The CDR3 protein is CASSLGPGTVDTQYF. As DNA, the CDR3 is TGTGCCAGCAGCTTAGGTCCCGGGACTGTAGATACGCAGTATTTT.

The rearrangement links TRBV6-2 or TRBV6-3 to TRBJ2-1; tentatively, D is TRBD1 (6 bases). The CDR3 length is 17 residues. The ends were cut back, 7 bases at V and 4 bases at J, with 23 bases in the middle. The germline V gene has CDR1 MNHEY and CDR2 SVGEGT. The CDR3, as DNA: TGTGCCAGCATCCCACTCTGGGGGCGGGCTGATTACAATGAGCAGTTCTTC. This codes for CASIPLWGRADYNEQFF.

This clonotype was counted only a few times. The chain recombines TRBV28 with TRBJ2-7; perhaps TRBD2 as D (6 bases). Trimming removed 6 bases at V and 3 bases at J, with 12 bases between. This CDR3 is built from 13 residues. Germline CDR1 is MDHEN and CDR2 is SYDVKM. The DNA for the CDR3 is TGTGCCAGCAGGCCGGGGGAAGTCTACGAGCAGTACTTC. Amino acids: CASRPGEVYEQYF. The full variable domain, in which reference TRBV28 and TRBJ2-7 provide the parts outside the CDR3, is DVKVTQSSRYLVKRTGEKVFLECVQDMDHENMFWYRQDPGLGLRLIYFSYDVKMKEKGDIPEGYSVSREKKERFSLILESASTNQTSMYLCASRPGEVYEQYFGPGTRLTVT.

Here the CDR3 reads CATRTSGSRETQYF. CDR3 nucleotide sequence: TGTGCCACCCGGACTAGCGGGAGTCGGGAGACCCAGTACTTC. The rearrangement links TRBV12-3 or TRBV12-4 to TRBJ2-5, with 13 bases matching TRBD2. This CDR3 has 14 residues. Germline trimming cut 10 bases from V and 5 bases from J; bases unmatched to any gene: 7.

The V and J genes are TRBV27 and TRBJ2-5, with D maybe TRBD2 (5 bases). Trimming left V 6 bases short and J 4 bases short, with 12 bases between. The CDR3 runs to 13 residues. Germline assignment: CDR1 MNHEY and CDR2 SMNVEV (reference sequence). For the CDR3, the DNA is TGTGCCAGCAGCCTAGCCACCCGAGAGACCCAGTACTTC. Protein: CASSLATRETQYF.

The chain has TRBV5-1 and TRBJ2-6, with TRBD1 as a possible D gene (5 bases). V shed 0 bases and J shed 2 bases, with 12 bases lying between them. Per the germline V gene, CDR1 is SGHRS and CDR2 is YFSETQ. CDR3 length: 17 amino acids. CDR3 amino acids: CASSLEGAGPGANVLTF. DNA of the CDR3: TGCGCCAGCAGCTTGGAAGGGGCCGGACCTGGGGCCAACGTCCTGACTTTC.

This clonotype appeared a few times. This chain connects TRBV6-1 to TRBJ2-5; 7 bases align to TRBD2. V trimming: 4 bases; J trimming: 5 bases; junction bases outside the gene matches: 4. This CDR3 comprises 13 residues. Germline CDR1 and CDR2: MNHNS and SASEGT. CDR3 in amino acids: CASSGGGEETQYF. CDR3 DNA: TGTGCCAGCAGTGGGGGGGGAGAGGAGACCCAGTACTTC.

The chain uses TRBV4-1 and TRBJ2-7, with a possible D match to TRBD1 (5 bases). The germline V and J ends were trimmed by 4 bases and 3 bases, with 13 bases remaining between them. This CDR3 is built from 14 residues. The germline V gene has CDR1 MGHRA and CDR2 YSYEKL. CDR3 DNA sequence: TGCGCCAGCAGCCCCAGGGCGTCCTACTACGAGCAGTACTTC. Residues: CASSPRASYYEQYF.

The chain combines TRBV27 with TRBJ2-5; D may be TRBD1 (5 bases). Trimming cost V 7 bases and J 7 bases, with 10 bases left between them. CDR3 length: 11 amino acids. Per the germline V gene, CDR1 is MNHEY and CDR2 is SMNVEV (reference sequence). In DNA form, the CDR3 reads TGTGCCAGCACCCAGGGTGGGACCCAGTACTTC. Its translation is CASTQGGTQYF.

The chain combines TRBV27 with TRBJ2-1; 12 nucleotides line up with TRBD2. The V gene's germline CDR1 is MNHEY and CDR2 SMNVEV (reference sequence). V gave up 0 bases and J gave up 3 bases; unmatched junction bases: 9. The CDR3 is 19 residues long. The CDR3 sequence: CASSLSTPTSGGIYNEQFF. The CDR3 DNA sequence: TGTGCCAGCAGTTTATCAACCCCGACTAGCGGGGGCATCTACAATGAGCAGTTCTTC.

J is TRBJ1-1 and V is TRBV4-1; tentative D call: TRBD1 (5 bases). Per germline, CDR1 MGHRA and CDR2 YSYEKL. Between the trimmed V and J ends, which lost 1 base and 1 base, there was a span of 7 bases. This CDR3 comprises 14 residues. The CDR3 spells CASSQVDTNTEAFF. CDR3 bases: TGCGCCAGCAGCCAAGTGGACACGAACACTGAAGCTTTCTTT.

V and J are TRBV12-3 or TRBV12-4 and TRBJ1-5, with D maybe TRBD1 (6 bases). The CDR3 spans 16 residues. The V end lost 2 bases, the J end lost 2 bases, and 13 bases lay between the germline ends. The CDR3, as DNA: TGTGCCAGCAGTTTACAGGGGTCAGTGGGCAATCAGCCCCAGCATTTT. It specifies CASSLQGSVGNQPQHF.

This sequence joins TRBV27 and TRBJ1-2; D not resolved. Looked up from germline, CDR1 is MNHEY and CDR2 is SMNVEV (reference sequence). The V gene lost 3 bases and the J gene lost 4 bases, with 12 bases spanning the gap. This CDR3 region has 14 residues. The CDR3 nucleotides read TGTGCCAGCAGTTTCGGAGGGAACATCTATGGCTACACCTTC. Translation gives CASSFGGNIYGYTF.

The rearrangement joins TRBV6-6 to TRBJ2-7, with no clear D. Per the germline V gene, CDR1 is MNHNY and CDR2 is SVGAGI (reference sequence). The V end was cut by 3 bases, the J end by 3 bases, with 9 bases between. The CDR3 covers 13 residues. Here the CDR3 DNA reads TGTGCCAGCAGTTATCTTTCGGGCTACGAGCAGTACTTC. It encodes CASSYLSGYEQYF.

The chain recombines TRBV27 with TRBJ2-1, with D perhaps matching TRBD2 (5 bases). Germline V CDR1 and CDR2: MNHEY, SMNVEV (reference sequence). The CDR3 loop spans 16 amino acids. Between the trimmed V and J ends, which lost 0 bases and 7 bases, there was a span of 16 bases. The chain's CDR3 is CASSLSSGLPLNEQFF. The CDR3 DNA follows: TGTGCCAGCAGTTTATCGTCGGGGTTACCTCTTAATGAGCAGTTCTTC.

The chain uses TRBV4-1 and TRBJ2-2, with 8 bases that match TRBD2. With 7 bases clipped from V and 2 bases from J, the junction kept 6 bases outside the gene matches. The CDR3 runs 15 residues. The germline V gene encodes CDR1 MGHRA and CDR2 YSYEKL. The CDR3 sequence is CASKVRGANTGELFF. In nucleotides, the CDR3 is TGCGCCAGCAAGGTGCGGGGGGCTAACACCGGGGAGCTGTTTTTT.

The J gene is TRBJ1-1, the V gene TRBV18; no definite D call. Germline V gene data show CDR1 as KGHSH and CDR2 as LQKENI. V lost 0 bases and J lost 7, with 9 bases in between. The CDR3 contains 13 residues. The CDR3 nucleotides are TGTGCCAGCTCACCACCGGTCGGGAGTGAAGCTTTCTTT. Amino acid sequence: CASSPPVGSEAFF.

This clonotype has a handful of counts. The V and J genes are TRBV27 and TRBJ1-1; possibly TRBD1 for D (5 bases). This CDR3 has 17 amino acids. V lost 5 bases and J 7 bases, leaving 26 bases between the germline ends. Looked up from germline, CDR1 is MNHEY and CDR2 is SMNVEV (reference sequence). The CDR3 nucleotides read TGTGCCAGCAGTCATCTCATAGGGGATTACCATTACAATGAAGCTTTCTTT. This encodes CASSHLIGDYHYNEAFF.

The chain has TRBV4-1 and TRBJ2-3; TRBD1 might be the D (6 bases). Germline V lookup: CDR1 MGHRA, CDR2 YSYEKL. V was trimmed by 2 bases and J by 0 bases, leaving 6 bases between them. The CDR3 sequence is 14 residues long. The CDR3 sequence is CASSQRGSTDTQYF. The CDR3 DNA reads TGCGCCAGCAGCCAAAGGGGGAGCACAGATACGCAGTATTTT.

V usage is TRBV7-6 and J usage is TRBJ1-6; D gene unclear. The CDR3 covers 16 residues. The V gene lost 5 bases and the J gene lost 0 bases, with 11 bases spanning the gap. The germline V gene has CDR1 SGHVS and CDR2 FNYEAQ. The CDR3 spells CASSPEAGSYNSPLHF. CDR3 DNA: TGTGCCAGCAGCCCGGAAGCCGGCTCCTATAATTCACCCCTCCACTTT.

This clonotype was detected once. The chain combines TRBV7-8 with TRBJ1-4; D is unresolved. Looked up from germline, CDR1 is SGHVS and CDR2 is FQNEAQ. CDR3 size: 15 residues. The ends were cut back, 2 bases at V and 3 bases at J, with 10 bases in the middle. In nucleotides, the CDR3 is TGTGCCAGCAGCTTAATAACAGCTCCTAATGAAAAACTGTTTTTT. Protein sequence: CASSLITAPNEKLFF.